This T cell receptor (beta chain) was sequenced during a study of regulatory T cells in long-lasting Graves disease. Germline lookup yields CDR1 SEHNR and CDR2 FQNEAQ (reference sequence). The CDR3 length is 18 residues. After removal of 1 base from V and 0 bases from J, the junction contained 6 bases not matched to a gene. This clonotype was detected ten times or more. As to time point: newly diagnosed GD, antithyroid drugs for less than 3 months. PBMCs were the source of the RNA used for TCR sequencing. Guidelines of the American Thyroid Association were used to diagnose Graves' disease. With iRepertoire HTBI primers and Arm-PCR of CDR3 regions, TCR beta libraries were built. TCRdb used MiXCR to reprocess the multiplex PCR reads, holding one entry per CDR3 protein. The table has fewer than 400,000 distinct CDR3 sequences, about 20% seen once; the top ten hold 35% to 45%.

V gene TRBV7-9 combines with J gene TRBJ2-6; TRBD1 matches 7 bases. Sequencing was performed on peripheral blood mononuclear cells (PBMCs), taken at new diagnosis, from a patient treated with antithyroid drugs. The TCR was taken from a female donor with Graves disease. CDR3 sequence: CASSLEGQTSSGANVLTF. The DNA of the CDR3 is TGTGCCAGCAGCTTAGAGGGACAGACGAGCTCTGGGGCCAACGTCCTGACTTTC.